Included here is one T cell receptor (beta chain) sequence, with context. This sample stems from a study of blood T cell repertoires in COVID-19. Across the whole study: The samples span acute and convalescent COVID-19 from the United States, Italy and Spain.

As handled by the study authors: Amplified reference gene primers provided the basis for estimating nucleated cell counts. The data were produced by immunoSEQ multiplex PCR, yet TCRdb's version contains in-frame clones alone and is incomplete. The D gene and trimming were derived from the DNA, and the V and J assignments and clone size from that table. The data hold about 110,000 clones, with nearly 80% observed a single time. The J segment lost 10 bases and the V segment lost 4 bases, leaving 19 bases of the junction unmatched. The CDR3 contains 17 residues. Per the germline V gene, CDR1 is SGHAT and CDR2 is FQNNGV.

V is TRBV11-2 and J is TRBJ2-1; 7 nucleotides match TRBD2. This clonotype originated in a woman older than 75 with active or convalescent COVID-19. Sequencing used peripheral blood. The CDR3 sequence: CASSSTSAARSGAEQFF. CDR3 DNA: TGTGCCAGCAGCTCCACTAGCGCCGCCAGAAGTGGGGCGGAGCAGTTCTTC.